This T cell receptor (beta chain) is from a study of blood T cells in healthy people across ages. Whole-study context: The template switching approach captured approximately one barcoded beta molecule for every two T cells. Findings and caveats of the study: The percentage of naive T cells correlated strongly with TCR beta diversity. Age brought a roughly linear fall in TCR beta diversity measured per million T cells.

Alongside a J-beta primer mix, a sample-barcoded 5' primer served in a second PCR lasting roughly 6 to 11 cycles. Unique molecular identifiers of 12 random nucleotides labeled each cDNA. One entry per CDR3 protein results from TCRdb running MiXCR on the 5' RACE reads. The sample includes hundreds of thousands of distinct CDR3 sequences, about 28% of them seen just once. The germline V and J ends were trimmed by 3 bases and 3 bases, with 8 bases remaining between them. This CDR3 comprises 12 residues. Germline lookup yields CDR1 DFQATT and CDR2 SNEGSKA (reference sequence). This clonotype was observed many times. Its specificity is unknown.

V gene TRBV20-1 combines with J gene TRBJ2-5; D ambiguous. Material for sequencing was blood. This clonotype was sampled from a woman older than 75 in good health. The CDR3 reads CSASQLEETQYF. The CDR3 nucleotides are TGCAGTGCTAGTCAGCTCGAAGAGACCCAGTACTTC.